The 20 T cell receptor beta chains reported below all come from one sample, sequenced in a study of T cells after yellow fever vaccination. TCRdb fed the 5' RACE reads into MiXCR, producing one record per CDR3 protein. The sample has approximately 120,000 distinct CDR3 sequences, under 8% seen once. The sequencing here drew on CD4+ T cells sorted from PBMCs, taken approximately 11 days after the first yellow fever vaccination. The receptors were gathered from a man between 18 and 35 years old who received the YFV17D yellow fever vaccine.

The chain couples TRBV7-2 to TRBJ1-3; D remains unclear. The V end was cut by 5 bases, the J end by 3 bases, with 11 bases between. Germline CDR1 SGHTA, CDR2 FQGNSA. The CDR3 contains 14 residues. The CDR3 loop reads CASSLGPDGNTIYF. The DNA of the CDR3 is TGTGCCAGCAGCCTAGGCCCAGATGGAAACACCATATATTTT.

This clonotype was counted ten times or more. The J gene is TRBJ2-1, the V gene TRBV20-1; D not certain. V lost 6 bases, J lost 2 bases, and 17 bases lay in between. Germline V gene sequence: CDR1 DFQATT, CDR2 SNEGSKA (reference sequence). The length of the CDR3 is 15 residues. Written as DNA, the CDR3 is TGCAGTGCCTCCAGACTCCGCCGGGCCTACAATGAGCAGTTCTTC. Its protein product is CSASRLRRAYNEQFF.

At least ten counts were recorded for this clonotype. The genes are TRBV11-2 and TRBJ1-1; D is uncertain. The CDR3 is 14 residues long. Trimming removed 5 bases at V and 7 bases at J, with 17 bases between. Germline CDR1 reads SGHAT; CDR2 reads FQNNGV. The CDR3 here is CASSISYSYGEAFF. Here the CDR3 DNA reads TGTGCCAGCAGCATAAGTTACTCATACGGTGAAGCTTTCTTT. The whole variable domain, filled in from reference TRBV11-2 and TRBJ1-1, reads EAGVAQSPRYKIIEKRQSVAFWCNPISGHATLYWYQQILGQGPKLLIQFQNNGVVDDSQLPKDRFSAERLKGVDSTLKIQPAKLEDSAVYLCASSISYSYGEAFFGQGTRLTVV.

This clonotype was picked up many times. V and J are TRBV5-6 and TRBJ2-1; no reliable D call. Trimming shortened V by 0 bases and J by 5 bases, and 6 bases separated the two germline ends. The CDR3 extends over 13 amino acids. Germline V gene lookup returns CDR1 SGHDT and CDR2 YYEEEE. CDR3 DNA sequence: TGTGCCAGCAGCTTGGACGAGAACAATGAGCAGTTCTTC. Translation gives CASSLDENNEQFF. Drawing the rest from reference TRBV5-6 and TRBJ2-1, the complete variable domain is DAGVTQSPTHLIKTRGQQVTLRCSPKSGHDTVSWYQQALGQGPQFIFQYYEEEERQRGNFPDRFSGHQFPNYSSELNVNALLLGDSALYLCASSLDENNEQFFGPGTRLTVL.

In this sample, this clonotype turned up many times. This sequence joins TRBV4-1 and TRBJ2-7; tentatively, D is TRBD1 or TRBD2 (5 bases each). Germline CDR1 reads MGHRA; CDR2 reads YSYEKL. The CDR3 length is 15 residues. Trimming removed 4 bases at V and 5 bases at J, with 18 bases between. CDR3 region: CASSPGPWSDNEQYF. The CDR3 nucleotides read TGCGCCAGCAGCCCGGGGCCTTGGTCGGATAACGAGCAGTACTTC.

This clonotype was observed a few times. The CDR3: CASLGQGTIGVYEQYF. The DNA of the CDR3 is TGCGCCAGCCTGGGGCAGGGGACAATAGGAGTCTACGAGCAGTACTTC. The chain is built from TRBV5-1 and TRBJ2-7; D perhaps matches TRBD1 (6 bases). Trimming removed 7 bases at V and 3 bases at J, with 23 bases between. The V gene's germline CDR1 is SGHRS and CDR2 YFSETQ. This CDR3 has 16 amino acids. Filled out from reference TRBV5-1 and TRBJ2-7, the complete variable domain reads KAGVTQTPRYLIKTRGQQVTLSCSPISGHRSVSWYQQTPGQGLQFLFEYFSETQRNKGNFPGRFSGRQFSNSRSEMNVSTLELGDSALYLCASLGQGTIGVYEQYFGPGTRLTVT.

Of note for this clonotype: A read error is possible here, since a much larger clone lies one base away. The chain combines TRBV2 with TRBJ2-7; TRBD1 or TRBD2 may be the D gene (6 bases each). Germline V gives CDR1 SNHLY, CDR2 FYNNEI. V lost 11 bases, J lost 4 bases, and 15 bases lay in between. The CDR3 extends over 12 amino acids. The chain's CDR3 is CAGGRKPYEQYF. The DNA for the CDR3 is TGTGCCGGGGGGCGGAAACCATACGAGCAGTACTTC.

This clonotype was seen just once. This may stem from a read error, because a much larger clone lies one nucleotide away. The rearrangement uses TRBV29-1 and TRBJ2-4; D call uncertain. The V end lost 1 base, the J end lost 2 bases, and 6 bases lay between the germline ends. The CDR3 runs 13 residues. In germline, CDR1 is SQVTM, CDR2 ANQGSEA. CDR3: CSVEGGSKNIQYF. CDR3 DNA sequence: TGCAGCGTTGAAGGTGGTTCCAAAAACATTCAGTACTTC.

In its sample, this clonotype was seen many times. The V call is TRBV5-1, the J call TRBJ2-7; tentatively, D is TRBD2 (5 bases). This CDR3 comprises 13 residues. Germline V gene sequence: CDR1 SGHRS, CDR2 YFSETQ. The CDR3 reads CASSLEGSYEQYV. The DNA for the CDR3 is TGTGCCAGCAGCTTAGAGGGCAGCTACGAGCAGTACGTC.

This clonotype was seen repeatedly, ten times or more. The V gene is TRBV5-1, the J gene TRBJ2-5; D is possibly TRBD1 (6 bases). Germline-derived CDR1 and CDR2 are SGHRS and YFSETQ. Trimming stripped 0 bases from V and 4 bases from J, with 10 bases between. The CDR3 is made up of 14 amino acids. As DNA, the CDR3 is TGCGCCAGCAGCTTGGGACAGGAATTAGAGACCCAGTACTTC. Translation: CASSLGQELETQYF.

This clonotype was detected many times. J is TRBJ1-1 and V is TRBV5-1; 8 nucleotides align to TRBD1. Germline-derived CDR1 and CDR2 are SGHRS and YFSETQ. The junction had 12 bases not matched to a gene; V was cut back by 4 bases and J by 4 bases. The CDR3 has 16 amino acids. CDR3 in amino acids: CASSRSRQGRGTEAFF. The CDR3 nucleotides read TGCGCCAGCAGCCGCTCCCGACAGGGGAGGGGCACTGAAGCTTTCTTT. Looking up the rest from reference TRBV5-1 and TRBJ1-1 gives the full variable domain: KAGVTQTPRYLIKTRGQQVTLSCSPISGHRSVSWYQQTPGQGLQFLFEYFSETQRNKGNFPGRFSGRQFSNSRSEMNVSTLELGDSALYLCASSRSRQGRGTEAFFGQGTRLTVV.

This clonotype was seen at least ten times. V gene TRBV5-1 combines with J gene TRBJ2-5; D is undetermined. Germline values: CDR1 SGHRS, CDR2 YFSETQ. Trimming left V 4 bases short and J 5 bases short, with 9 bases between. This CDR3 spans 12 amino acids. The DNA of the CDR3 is TGCGCCAGCAGCGAAATTTGGGAGACCCAGTACTTC. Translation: CASSEIWETQYF.

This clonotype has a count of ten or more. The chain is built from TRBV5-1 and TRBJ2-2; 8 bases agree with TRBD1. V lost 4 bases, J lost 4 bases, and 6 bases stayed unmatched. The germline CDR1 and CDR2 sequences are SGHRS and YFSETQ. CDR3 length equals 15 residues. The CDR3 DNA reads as TGCGCCAGCAGCGACATACAGGGGGGCACCGGGGAGCTGTTTTTT. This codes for CASSDIQGGTGELFF.

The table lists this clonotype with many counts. Here the CDR3 DNA reads TGTGCCAGCCAGGACAGGCCGTCCTACAATGAGCAGTTCTTC. Encoded protein: CASQDRPSYNEQFF. The chain carries TRBV6-1 and TRBJ2-1, with 7 nucleotides matching TRBD1. V was clipped by 8 bases and J by 1 base; unmatched bases: 5. This CDR3 has 14 residues. Germline CDR1 MNHNS, CDR2 SASEGT.

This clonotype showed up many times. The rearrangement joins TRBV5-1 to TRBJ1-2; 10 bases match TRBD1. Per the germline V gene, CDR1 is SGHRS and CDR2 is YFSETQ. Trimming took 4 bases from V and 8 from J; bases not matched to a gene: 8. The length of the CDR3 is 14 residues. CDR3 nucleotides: TGCGCCAGCAGCGTCGGACAGGGGGTTTGGGGCTACACCTTC. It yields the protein CASSVGQGVWGYTF. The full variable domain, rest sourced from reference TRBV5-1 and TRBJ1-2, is KAGVTQTPRYLIKTRGQQVTLSCSPISGHRSVSWYQQTPGQGLQFLFEYFSETQRNKGNFPGRFSGRQFSNSRSEMNVSTLELGDSALYLCASSVGQGVWGYTFGSGTRLTVV.

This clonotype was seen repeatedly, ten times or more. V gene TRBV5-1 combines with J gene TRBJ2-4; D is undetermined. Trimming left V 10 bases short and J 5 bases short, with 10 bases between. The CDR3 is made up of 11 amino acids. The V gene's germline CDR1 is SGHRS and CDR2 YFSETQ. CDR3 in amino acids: CARRTENIQYF. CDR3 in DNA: TGCGCCCGACGGACGGAAAACATTCAGTACTTC.

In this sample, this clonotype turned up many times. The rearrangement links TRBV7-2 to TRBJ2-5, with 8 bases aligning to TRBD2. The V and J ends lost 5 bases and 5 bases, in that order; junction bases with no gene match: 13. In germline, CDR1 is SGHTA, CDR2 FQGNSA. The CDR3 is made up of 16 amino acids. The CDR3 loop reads CASSVLTGGVGETQYF. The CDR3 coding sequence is TGTGCCAGCAGCGTACTGACCGGGGGGGTCGGGGAGACCCAGTACTTC.

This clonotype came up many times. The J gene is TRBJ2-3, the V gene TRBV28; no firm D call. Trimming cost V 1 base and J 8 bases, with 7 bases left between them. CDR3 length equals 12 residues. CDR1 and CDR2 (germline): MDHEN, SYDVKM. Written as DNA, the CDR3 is TGTGCCAGCAGTTTATCGACAATTACGCAGTATTTT. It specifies CASSLSTITQYF.

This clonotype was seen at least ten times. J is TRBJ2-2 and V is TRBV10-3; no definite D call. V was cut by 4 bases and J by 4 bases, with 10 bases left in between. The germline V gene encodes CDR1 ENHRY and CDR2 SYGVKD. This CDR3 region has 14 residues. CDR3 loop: CAISVDGSTGELFF. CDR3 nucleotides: TGTGCCATCAGTGTGGACGGATCCACCGGGGAGCTGTTTTTT.

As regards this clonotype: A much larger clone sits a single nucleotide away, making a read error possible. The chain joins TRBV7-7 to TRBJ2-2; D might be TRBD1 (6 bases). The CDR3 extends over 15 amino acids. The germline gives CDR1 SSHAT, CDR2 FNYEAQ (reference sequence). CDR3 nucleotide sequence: TGTACCAGCAGCCCCGGCCAGGGGTACACCGGGGAGCTGTTTTTT. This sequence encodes CTSSPGQGYTGELFF.